Below, 5 T cell receptor beta chains from the same sample are listed, as sequenced in a study of circulating CD8 cells and anti-PD-1 response in melanoma (dated by TCRdb to 2020 to 2021). The sequencing machine was a NextSeq 500. Starting from roughly 16 ng of total RNA, TCR libraries were made with the QIAseq Immune Repertoire RNA Library Kit, Human TCR Panel. Using fastp at Q25 and MiXCR, TCRdb reprocessed the public reads and kept productive beta chains. Entries that share a CDR3 protein sequence are merged under the most common genes and DNA. The sample contains several hundred distinct CDR3 sequences, 6% to 7% of them found a single time. 25% to 30% of the sample is taken by the ten largest. Using a BD FACSAria II cell sorter, four subsets defined by PD-1 and/or TIGIT were sorted out of live CD3+CD8+TCRalphabeta+ cells. The sample here was CD8+ T cells from PBMCs, taken at baseline or after one month of anti-PD-1 therapy (not recorded which). The receptors originated from a human donor with melanoma.

Sample share makes this clonotype medium-sized (0.01 to 0.1%). The rearrangement uses TRBV18 and TRBJ2-3; D assignment may be TRBD1 or TRBD2 (6 bases each). Germline V gene lookup returns CDR1 KGHSH and CDR2 LQKENI. This CDR3 spans 14 amino acids. The V and J ends lost 6 bases and 6 bases respectively, with 16 bases between them. Here the CDR3 reads CASSLSGAKDTQYF. For the CDR3, the DNA is TGTGCCAGCTCCCTGTCGGGGGCAAAGGATACGCAGTATTTT.

This clonotype counts as medium-sized. CDR3 DNA: TGTGCCACCAGCACCACTAGCGGGGGGGCCTCAGATACGCAGTATTTT. This encodes CATSTTSGGASDTQYF. The chain links TRBV15 to TRBJ2-3; 13 nucleotides line up with TRBD2. The CDR3 totals 16 residues. With 4 bases clipped from V and 4 bases from J, the junction kept 5 bases outside the gene matches. Germline loops: CDR1 LNHNV, CDR2 YYDKDF (reference sequence).

This clonotype is labeled as medium-sized. The chain couples TRBV28 to TRBJ2-7, with a weak D call TRBD2 (5 bases). The germline V gene encodes CDR1 MDHEN and CDR2 SYDVKM. Trimming pared 3 bases from V and 5 bases from J, leaving 14 bases between. CDR3 length: 14 amino acids. The CDR3 DNA reads TGTGCCAGCAGTTTTTTTGGGAGCCCAAACGAGCAGTACTTC. This codes for CASSFFGSPNEQYF.

This clonotype counts as medium-sized. The rearrangement uses TRBV27 and TRBJ2-1; D call uncertain. Germline V gene lookup returns CDR1 MNHEY and CDR2 SMNVEV (reference sequence). This CDR3 has 15 residues. Trimming left V 3 bases short and J 3 bases short, with 12 bases between. CDR3 bases: TGTGCCAGCAGTTTTAATCCCACCGTCTACAATGAGCAGTTCTTC. Its protein is CASSFNPTVYNEQFF.

By share, this clonotype ranks as medium-sized. The rearrangement joins TRBV19 to TRBJ2-2, with D uncertain. The V end lost 2 bases, the J end lost 5 bases, and 12 bases lay between the germline ends. Germline assignment: CDR1 LNHDA and CDR2 SQIVND (reference sequence). The CDR3 runs to 15 residues. The CDR3 is CASSIMRLGTGELFF. The CDR3 nucleotides read TGTGCCAGTAGTATAATGCGACTTGGAACCGGGGAGCTGTTTTTT.